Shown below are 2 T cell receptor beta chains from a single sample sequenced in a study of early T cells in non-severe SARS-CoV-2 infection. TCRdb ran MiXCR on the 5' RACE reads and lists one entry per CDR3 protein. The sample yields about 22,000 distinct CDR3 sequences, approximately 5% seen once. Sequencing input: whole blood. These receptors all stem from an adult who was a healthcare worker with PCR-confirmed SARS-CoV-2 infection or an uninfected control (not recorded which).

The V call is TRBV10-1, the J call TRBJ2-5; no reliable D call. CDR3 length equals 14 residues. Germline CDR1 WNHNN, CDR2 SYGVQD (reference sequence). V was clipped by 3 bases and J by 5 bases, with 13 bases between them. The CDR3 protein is CASSDNFNKETQYF. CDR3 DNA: TGCGCCAGCAGTGACAACTTTAATAAGGAGACCCAGTACTTC.

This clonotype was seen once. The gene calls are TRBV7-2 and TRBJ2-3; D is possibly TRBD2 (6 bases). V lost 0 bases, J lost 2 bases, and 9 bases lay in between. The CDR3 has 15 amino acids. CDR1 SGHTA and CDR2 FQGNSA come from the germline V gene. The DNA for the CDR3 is TGTGCCAGCAGCTTAGCGACGGGGGACACAGATACGCAGTATTTT. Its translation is CASSLATGDTDTQYF.